The 23 T cell receptor beta chains given below trace back to one sample, sequenced in a study of shared clonotypes between healthy human individuals. This table comes from immunoSEQ multiplex PCR, and its TCRdb copy is limited to in-frame clones, with some not included. The table records approximately 500,000 clones, 81% of them present only once. Sequencing used PBMCs. Receptors were obtained from a woman aged 40 to 50 in good health. Some clones in this sample may be carry-over from other donors' samples.

The chain carries TRBV29-1 and TRBJ2-1; tentatively, D is TRBD1 (6 bases). The CDR3 totals 14 residues. The V gene lost 7 bases and the J gene lost 5 bases, with 18 bases spanning the gap. Germline V CDR1 and CDR2: SQVTM, ANQGSEA. CDR3 sequence: CSGAYRADNNEQFF. CDR3 sequence (DNA): TGCAGCGGGGCCTACAGGGCCGACAACAATGAGCAGTTCTTC.

This chain links TRBV30 with TRBJ2-1; a possible D gene is TRBD2 (6 bases). Looked up from germline, CDR1 is GTSNPN and CDR2 is SVGIG (reference sequence). Trimming pared 2 bases from V and 9 bases from J, leaving 11 bases between. The CDR3 totals 12 residues. DNA of the CDR3: TGTGCCTGGAGTCGGGAGAACGTTGAGCAGTTCTTC. Amino acids: CAWSRENVEQFF. The variable domain in full, completed from reference TRBV30 and TRBJ2-1, reads SQTIHQWPATLVQPVGSPLSLECTVEGTSNPNLYWYRQAAGRGLQLLFYSVGIGQISSEVPQNLSASRPQDRQFILSSKKLLLSDSGFYLCAWSRENVEQFFGPGTRLTVL.

V and J are TRBV27 and TRBJ2-7; 7 positions agree with TRBD1. The V and J ends lost 4 bases and 0 bases, in that order; junction bases with no gene match: 3. The CDR3 totals 14 residues. The germline gives CDR1 MNHEY, CDR2 SMNVEV (reference sequence). DNA of the CDR3: TGTGCCAGCAGTTCAGGACAGGACTCCTACGAGCAGTACTTC. This gives the protein CASSSGQDSYEQYF.

The chain combines TRBV18 with TRBJ1-1; TRBD1 might be the D (5 bases). V shed 2 bases and J shed 1 base, with 8 bases lying between them. CDR1 is KGHSH and CDR2 is LQKENI in the germline V gene. The CDR3 totals 14 residues. The CDR3 region has the DNA TGTGCCAGCTCACCAGGGGCGGGGAACACTGAAGCTTTCTTT. Translation: CASSPGAGNTEAFF.

This clone was counted only a few times. The chain links TRBV19 to TRBJ1-2; perhaps TRBD1 as D (5 bases). The CDR3 is made up of 14 amino acids. Germline values: CDR1 LNHDA, CDR2 SQIVND (reference sequence). The V and J ends lost 5 bases and 3 bases respectively, with 13 bases between them. CDR3 region: CASSYLDSYYGYTF. CDR3 bases: TGTGCCAGTAGTTACCTCGACAGTTACTATGGCTACACCTTC. The full variable domain, rest sourced from reference TRBV19 and TRBJ1-2, is DGGITQSPKYLFRKEGQNVTLSCEQNLNHDAMYWYRQDPGQGLRLIYYSQIVNDFQKGDIAEGYSVSREKKESFPLTVTSAQKNPTAFYLCASSYLDSYYGYTFGSGTRLTVV.

The V gene is TRBV15, the J gene TRBJ2-7; tentative D call: TRBD2 (5 bases). CDR3 length: 16 amino acids. Deletions cut 0 bases from V and 3 bases from J, with 15 bases between. Germline lookup yields CDR1 LNHNV and CDR2 YYDKDF (reference sequence). The CDR3 is CATSRDREQTVYEQYF. CDR3 nucleotide sequence: TGTGCCACCAGCAGAGACCGGGAACAAACAGTCTACGAGCAGTACTTC.

A note on this clone: A far bigger clonotype differs at one base, so this is likely a read error. Other DNA sequences in this specimen translate into the identical CDR3. This rearrangement joins TRBV7-9 to TRBJ2-2; 10 nucleotides match TRBD1. The CDR3 totals 15 residues. Germline loops: CDR1 SEHNR, CDR2 FQNEAQ (reference sequence). The CDR3 sequence: CASRLGTGATGELFF. CDR3 nucleotide sequence: TGTGCCAGCAGGTTGGGGACAGGGGCCACCGGGGAGCTGTTTTTC. Full variable domain (remainder filled in from reference TRBV7-9 and TRBJ2-2): DTGVSQNPRHKITKRGQNVTFRCDPISEHNRLYWYRQTLGQGPEFLTYFQNEAQLEKSRLLSDRFSAERPKGSFSTLEIQRTEQGDSAMYLCASRLGTGATGELFFGEGSRLTVL.

With regard to this clone: This probably arose from a read error, given a far larger clone one base away. The rearrangement uses TRBV4-3 and TRBJ2-6; D uncertain. This CDR3 contains 16 residues. CDR1 is LGHNA and CDR2 is YSLEER in the germline V gene. V was cut by 0 bases and J by 2 bases, with 8 bases left in between. CDR3 region: CASSQEMSPGANVLTF. CDR3 bases: TGCGCCAGCAGCCAAGAAATGAGCCCTGGGGCCAACGTCCTGACTTTC.

This chain connects TRBV18 to TRBJ2-4, with TRBD2 matching 8 bases. Looked up from germline, CDR1 is KGHSH and CDR2 is LQKENI. The CDR3 is made up of 16 amino acids. J was trimmed by 5 bases and V by 6 bases; bases with no gene match: 12. The CDR3 sequence is CASSPGGGAAENIQYF. The CDR3 DNA sequence: TGTGCCAGCTCGCCCGGGGGGGGAGCTGCGGAAAACATTCAGTACTTC.

The rearrangement uses TRBV28 and TRBJ2-7; D ambiguous. Trimming took off 3 bases at V and 7 bases at J, with 10 bases between the two ends. CDR3 length: 12 amino acids. The germline CDR1 and CDR2 sequences are MDHEN and SYDVKM. This CDR3 reads CASSLSSREQYF. CDR3 nucleotide sequence: TGTGCCAGCAGTTTGTCCTCCCGGGAGCAGTACTTC.

This clone was recorded a few times. The chain recombines TRBV14 with TRBJ1-4; D ambiguous. The CDR3 has 12 amino acids. V was clipped by 2 bases and J by 7 bases, with 5 bases between them. In germline, CDR1 is SGHDN, CDR2 FVKESK. CDR3 coding DNA: TGTGCCAGCAGCCAACCCGGTGAAAAACTGTTTTTT. It specifies CASSQPGEKLFF.

This rearrangement joins TRBV5-5 to TRBJ2-7, with D perhaps assigned TRBD1 or TRBD2 (5 bases each). Germline V gives CDR1 SGHKS, CDR2 YYEKEE (reference sequence). The CDR3 is 15 residues long. The V end was cut by 0 bases, the J end by 0 bases, with 10 bases between. CDR3 sequence reads: CASSLAGPLSYEQYF. CDR3 sequence (DNA): TGTGCCAGCAGCTTGGCGGGGCCCCTCTCCTACGAGCAGTACTTC. Full variable domain (remainder filled in from reference TRBV5-5 and TRBJ2-7): DAGVTQSPTHLIKTRGQQVTLRCSPISGHKSVSWYQQVLGQGPQFIFQYYEKEERGRGNFPDRFSARQFPNYSSELNVNALLLGDSALYLCASSLAGPLSYEQYFGPGTRLTVT.

To note about this clone: Other DNA sequences within the sample encode an identical CDR3. For the CDR3, the DNA is TGTGCCAGCTCACCTGGCCAGGGTGGCTCCTACGAGCAGTACTTC. Its protein is CASSPGQGGSYEQYF. The genes are TRBV18 and TRBJ2-7, with a tentative D call TRBD1 (5 bases). Germline CDR1 KGHSH, CDR2 LQKENI. The CDR3 extends over 15 amino acids. V lost 3 bases and J lost 0, with 12 bases in between.

The genes are TRBV28 and TRBJ2-1; D possibly corresponds to TRBD2 (6 bases). The CDR3 is 14 amino acids. V lost 6 bases and J 5 bases, leaving 14 bases between the germline ends. The germline gives CDR1 MDHEN, CDR2 SYDVKM. The CDR3 is CASRLPGGNNEQFF. The CDR3 region has the DNA TGTGCCAGCAGGCTACCAGGAGGGAACAATGAGCAGTTCTTC.

This chain connects TRBV28 to TRBJ2-7; 10 bases fit TRBD2. The V gene end was trimmed by 3 bases and the J gene end by 5 bases; junction bases not matched to a gene: 13. The V gene's germline CDR1 is MDHEN and CDR2 SYDVKM. The CDR3 loop spans 17 amino acids. This CDR3 reads CASSFRPSGRATHEQYF. Written as DNA, the CDR3 is TGTGCCAGCAGTTTTCGGCCAAGCGGGAGGGCCACCCACGAGCAGTACTTC.

The chain joins TRBV7-6 to TRBJ2-5, with D perhaps matching TRBD1 or TRBD2 (5 bases each). The CDR3 is 14 amino acids. The V end was cut by 1 base, the J end by 4 bases, with 10 bases between. Germline V CDR1 and CDR2: SGHVS, FNYEAQ. CDR3 in DNA: TGTGCCAGCAGCTTAGAGTGGGGGAGAGAGACCCAGTACTTC. It is translated as CASSLEWGRETQYF.

Remarks on this clone: With a much larger clone just one base away, this may be a read error. The rearrangement uses TRBV7-2 and TRBJ2-2; no clear D gene. Trimming shortened V by 2 bases and J by 1 base, and 5 bases separated the two germline ends. The CDR3 has 14 amino acids. CDR1 is SGHTA and CDR2 is FQGNSA in the germline V gene. CDR3 DNA sequence: TGTGCCAGCAGCTTATACAGGAACACCGGGGAGCTGTTTTTT. Its translation is CASSLYRNTGELFF.

Notes on this clone: It differs at one base from a far larger clone, so likely a read error. The CDR3, as DNA: TGTGCCAGCAATTTAACTACCCCCCACGAGCAGTACTTC. Its translation: CASNLTTPHEQYF. V usage is TRBV28 and J usage is TRBJ2-7; D uncertain. Looked up from germline, CDR1 is MDHEN and CDR2 is SYDVKM. CDR3 size: 13 residues.

V is TRBV7-8 and J is TRBJ1-5, with D possibly being TRBD1 (5 bases). The CDR3 contains 17 residues. Trimming cost V 0 bases and J 4 bases, with 16 bases left between them. The germline V gene has CDR1 SGHVS and CDR2 FQNEAQ. DNA for the CDR3: TGTGCCAGCAGCTTAGCGGGCGGGGCCAGGCCGAATCAGCCCCAGCATTTT. It is translated as CASSLAGGARPNQPQHF.

The chain links TRBV28 to TRBJ2-1, with 9 bases fitting TRBD1. The CDR3 has 16 amino acids. The germline V gene has CDR1 MDHEN and CDR2 SYDVKM. The V and J ends lost 6 bases and 9 bases, in that order; junction bases with no gene match: 15. The CDR3 bases are TGTGCCAGCAGATGGTTACAGGGGGCTGGAGGGGGTGAGCAGTTCTTC. Protein product: CASRWLQGAGGGEQFF.

Worth noting for this clone: A far bigger clonotype differs at one base, so this is likely a read error. The chain links TRBV5-4 to TRBJ2-7; 7 bases match TRBD1. The CDR3 totals 15 residues. Germline V gives CDR1 SGHNT, CDR2 YYREEE (reference sequence). The CDR3 DNA follows: TGTGCCAGCAGCTTGGCAGGGGGTTCCCGTTACGAGCAGTGCTTC. Amino acid sequence: CASSLAGGSRYEQCF.

This rearrangement joins TRBV27 to TRBJ1-1; a possible D gene is TRBD1 (6 bases). The CDR3 runs 17 residues. The V gene lost 2 bases and the J gene lost 2 bases, with 18 bases spanning the gap. Germline V lookup: CDR1 MNHEY, CDR2 SMNVEV (reference sequence). The CDR3 sequence is CASSLGGASVRNTEAFF. The CDR3 region has the DNA TGTGCCAGCAGTTTAGGGGGGGCGTCCGTTCGCAACACTGAAGCTTTCTTT.

The V and J genes are TRBV2 and TRBJ2-5, with TRBD1 matching over 7 bases. The germline V gene encodes CDR1 SNHLY and CDR2 FYNNEI. Trimming removed 4 bases from V and 3 bases from J; junction bases left unmatched: 5. The CDR3 has 14 amino acids. In DNA form, the CDR3 reads TGTGCCAGCAGTGTGTTCCAGGGGGAAGAGACCCAGTACTTC. Protein sequence: CASSVFQGEETQYF.